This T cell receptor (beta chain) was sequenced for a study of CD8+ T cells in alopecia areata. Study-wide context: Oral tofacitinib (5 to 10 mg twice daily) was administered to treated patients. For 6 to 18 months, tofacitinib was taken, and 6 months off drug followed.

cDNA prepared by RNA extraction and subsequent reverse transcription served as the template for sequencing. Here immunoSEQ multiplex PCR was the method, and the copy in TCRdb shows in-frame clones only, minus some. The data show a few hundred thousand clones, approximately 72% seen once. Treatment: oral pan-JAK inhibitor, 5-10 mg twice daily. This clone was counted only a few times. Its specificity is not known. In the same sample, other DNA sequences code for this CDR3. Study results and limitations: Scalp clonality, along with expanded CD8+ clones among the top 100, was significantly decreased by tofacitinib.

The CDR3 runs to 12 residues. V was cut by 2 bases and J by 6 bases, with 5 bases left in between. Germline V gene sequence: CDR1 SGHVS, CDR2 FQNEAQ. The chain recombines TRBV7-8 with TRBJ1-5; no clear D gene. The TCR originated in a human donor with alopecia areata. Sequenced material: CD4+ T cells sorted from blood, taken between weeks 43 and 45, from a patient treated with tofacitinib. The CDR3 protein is CASSLLAQPQHF. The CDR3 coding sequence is TGTGCCAGCAGCTTACTGGCTCAGCCCCAGCATTTT. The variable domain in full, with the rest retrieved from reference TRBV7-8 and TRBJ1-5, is GAGVSQSPRYKVAKRGQDVALRCDPISGHVSLFWYQQALGQGPEFLTYFQNEAQLDKSGLPSDRFFAERPEGSVSTLKIQRTQQEDSAVYLCASSLLAQPQHFGDGTRLSIL.